The present T cell receptor (beta chain) was sequenced within a study of shared clonotypes between healthy human individuals. Study details: Each donor's CD8 memory used one plate, CD8 naive two, each CD4 subset three.

Partitioning of CD4+ cells yielded a CD45RA+ naive subset and a CD45RA-negative memory subset. CDR1 and CDR2 (germline): SQVTM, ANQGSEA. Germline trimming cut 4 bases from V and 2 bases from J; bases unmatched to any gene: 10. This CDR3 is built from 16 residues. The run depth of the assay was deep. On sorted subsets, replicate PCRs used approximately 200 ng DNA, or tens of thousands of T cell genomes. Clones were sequenced by immunoSEQ multiplex PCR, and TCRdb holds only the in-frame ones, with some missing. The sample carries about 2.3 million clones, approximately 95% recorded once. The source is a man younger than 35 in good health. Some clones in this sample may be carry-over from other donors' samples. The sequencing input was naive CD4+ T cells from PBMCs. The subset is: CD45RA+ positively selected. This chain joins TRBV29-1 and TRBJ2-1; 8 bases align to TRBD2. CDR3 DNA sequence: TGCAGCGTTGGTGTGACTAGCGACATCCCCTACAATGAGCAGTTCTTC. Translation gives CSVGVTSDIPYNEQFF.